The source of this T cell receptor (beta chain) is a study of blood T cell repertoires in COVID-19. Study summary: The analysed material was cDNA or gDNA that came from T cells, B-cell-depleted T cells, or PBMCs.

How the authors handled the data: Amplification with reference gene primers provided the estimates of nucleated cell counts. Sequencing used immunoSEQ multiplex PCR; TCRdb keeps in-frame clones, though not all of them. V, J and clone size were drawn from that table, and D and trimming were deduced from the DNA. The sample shows 250,000 to 300,000 clones, 80% to 90% of them seen only once. Germline V gives CDR1 DFQATT, CDR2 SNEGSKA (reference sequence). The CDR3 runs 13 residues. V was shortened by 6 bases and J by 4 bases, with 13 bases between the two germline ends. The sample taken for sequencing was peripheral blood. The receptor was derived from a woman aged 65 to 85 with COVID-19, enrolled during active disease. The chain carries TRBV20-1 and TRBJ1-5; D is perhaps TRBD1 (6 bases). The CDR3 coding sequence is TGCAGTGCGAGTACAGGGCTGAATCAGCCCCAGCATTTT. Translated, it gives CSASTGLNQPQHF.